This is a list of T cell receptor beta chains from one sample in a study of control samples from healthy donors and cancer patients. The method was immunoSEQ multiplex PCR; TCRdb's version includes in-frame clones alone and lacks a portion of them. The data show approximately 170,000 clones, 91% seen once. Material for sequencing was blood. The origin of the receptors is a woman in her 30s in good health. The CDR3 runs from the conserved cysteine through the conserved F or W. Fields, in order: clone size, D gene, J gene, V gene, CDR3 length, CDR3 protein, CDR3 DNA. A D gene is named only where the DNA matches it firmly. Clone size is shown for a subset of rows, as once, few, many or a class of expanded clone.

clone_size: -
d_call: -
j_call: TRBJ2-7
v_call: TRBV6-2/TRBV6-3
cdr3_length: 13
cdr3_aa: CASRPPGNYEQYF
cdr3_nt: TGTGCCAGCAGACCTCCGGGAAACTACGAGCAGTACTTC

clone_size: -
d_call: TRBD2
j_call: TRBJ2-1
v_call: TRBV6-4
cdr3_length: 15
cdr3_aa: CASSDKAGGYNEQFF
cdr3_nt: TGTGCCAGCAGTGACAAAGCGGGGGGCTACAATGAGCAGTTCTTC

clone_size: -
d_call: -
j_call: TRBJ2-1
v_call: TRBV4-3
cdr3_length: 15
cdr3_aa: CASSQDMGPYNEQFF
cdr3_nt: TGCGCCAGCAGCCAAGATATGGGACCCTACAATGAGCAGTTCTTC

clone_size: once
d_call: TRBD1
j_call: TRBJ1-2
v_call: TRBV6-1
cdr3_length: 14
cdr3_aa: CASSERGQGLGYTF
cdr3_nt: TGTGCCAGCAGTGAGCGGGGACAGGGGTTAGGCTACACCTTC

clone_size: -
d_call: TRBD2
j_call: TRBJ2-2
v_call: TRBV29-1
cdr3_length: 14
cdr3_aa: CSAPGLASTGELFF
cdr3_nt: TGCAGCGCCCCGGGACTAGCGTCTACCGGGGAGCTGTTTTTT

clone_size: -
d_call: TRBD1
j_call: TRBJ1-4
v_call: TRBV10-1
cdr3_length: 15
cdr3_aa: CASRGQGTTNEKLFF
cdr3_nt: TGCGCCAGCAGGGGACAGGGAACAACTAATGAAAAACTGTTTTTT

clone_size: -
d_call: -
j_call: TRBJ2-1
v_call: TRBV29-1
cdr3_length: 12
cdr3_aa: CSVEIGGGEQFF
cdr3_nt: TGCAGCGTTGAAATCGGGGGCGGTGAGCAGTTCTTC

clone_size: once
d_call: -
j_call: TRBJ1-2
v_call: TRBV27
cdr3_length: 15
cdr3_aa: CASSLSARNEYGYTF
cdr3_nt: TGTGCCAGCAGTTTATCGGCCAGGAACGAATATGGCTACACCTTC

clone_size: -
d_call: -
j_call: TRBJ2-7
v_call: TRBV30
cdr3_length: 12
cdr3_aa: CAWSVGTYEQYF
cdr3_nt: TGTGCCTGGAGTGTAGGAACCTACGAGCAGTACTTC

clone_size: once
d_call: -
j_call: TRBJ2-4
v_call: TRBV27
cdr3_length: 12
cdr3_aa: CASSPHRALQYF
cdr3_nt: TGTGCCAGCAGTCCCCACAGGGCCCTTCAGTACTTC